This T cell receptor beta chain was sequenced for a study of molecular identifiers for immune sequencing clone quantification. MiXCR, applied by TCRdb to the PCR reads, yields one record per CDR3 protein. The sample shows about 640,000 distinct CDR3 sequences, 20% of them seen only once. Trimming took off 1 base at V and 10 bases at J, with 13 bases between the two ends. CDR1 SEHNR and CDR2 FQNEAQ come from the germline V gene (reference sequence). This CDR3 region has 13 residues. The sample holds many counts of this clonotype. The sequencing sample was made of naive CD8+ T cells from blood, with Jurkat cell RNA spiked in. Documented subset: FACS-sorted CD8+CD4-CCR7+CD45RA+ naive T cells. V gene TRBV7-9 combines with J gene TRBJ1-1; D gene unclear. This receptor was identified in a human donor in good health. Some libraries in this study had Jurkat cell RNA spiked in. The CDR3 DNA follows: TGTGCCAGCAGCTTAGGAGGCGGGGATGGAGCTTTCTTT. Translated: CASSLGGGDGAFF. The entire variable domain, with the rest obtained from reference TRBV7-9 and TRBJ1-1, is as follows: DTGVSQNPRHKITKRGQNVTFRCDPISEHNRLYWYRQTLGQGPEFLTYFQNEAQLEKSRLLSDRFSAERPKGSFSTLEIQRTEQGDSAMYLCASSLGGGDGAFFGQGTRLTVV.